This passage covers 19 T cell receptor beta chains from one sample sequenced in a study of blood T cell repertoires in COVID-19. TCRdb keeps only in-frame clones here, not all; method: immunoSEQ multiplex PCR. Here the sample spans some 350,000 clones, about 88% being singletons. Sequenced: PBMCs or T cells enriched from blood (not recorded which). Receptor source: a woman aged 25-40 years who had recovered from COVID-19.

This chain uses TRBV2 with TRBJ2-1, with a weak D call TRBD1 (5 bases). From germline, CDR1 is SNHLY and CDR2 FYNNEI. This CDR3 region has 13 residues. The V end lost 6 bases, the J end lost 4 bases, and 10 bases lay between the germline ends. CDR3 in DNA: TGTGCCAGCAGGATGGACAAATACAATGAGCAGTTCTTC. Residues: CASRMDKYNEQFF.

This clone was detected once. V is TRBV4-2 and J is TRBJ2-2; D gene unclear. The CDR3 consists of 16 residues. Trimming cost V 0 bases and J 2 bases, with 10 bases left between them. The germline V gene has CDR1 LGHNA and CDR2 YNFKEQ. DNA for the CDR3: TGTGCCAGCAGCCAAGATCCAGCGAGAAACACCGGGGAGCTGTTTTTT. This translates into CASSQDPARNTGELFF.

The genes are TRBV5-1 and TRBJ2-3, with 7 nucleotides matching TRBD1. The length of the CDR3 is 15 residues. Germline V lookup: CDR1 SGHRS, CDR2 YFSETQ. V shed 3 bases and J 4 bases; nucleotides not matched to a gene: 8. CDR3 in DNA: TGCGCCAGCAGCTACAGGGGACAATCCCCAGATACGCAGTATTTT. Its protein is CASSYRGQSPDTQYF.

This clone appeared once. The rearrangement links TRBV11-2 to TRBJ2-7, with TRBD1 as a possible D gene (5 bases). Germline CDR1 is SGHAT and CDR2 is FQNNGV. V lost 7 bases and J lost 2, with 12 bases in between. The CDR3 loop spans 13 amino acids. CDR3 DNA: TGTGCCAGCACCCAGACAGCTACCTACGAGCAGTACTTC. Translating gives CASTQTATYEQYF. The full variable domain, in which reference TRBV11-2 and TRBJ2-7 provide the parts outside the CDR3, is EAGVAQSPRYKIIEKRQSVAFWCNPISGHATLYWYQQILGQGPKLLIQFQNNGVVDDSQLPKDRFSAERLKGVDSTLKIQPAKLEDSAVYLCASTQTATYEQYFGPGTRLTVT.

This rearrangement joins TRBV7-6 to TRBJ2-1, with TRBD2 matching 9 bases. This CDR3 has 17 amino acids. CDR1 and CDR2 from the germline V gene are SGHVS and FNYEAQ. V was clipped by 0 bases and J by 2 bases; unmatched bases: 5. The CDR3 region has the DNA TGTGCCAGCAGCTTAGCTCCGGCTAGCGGGACCTACAATGAGCAGTTCTTC. This codes for CASSLAPASGTYNEQFF. Full variable domain (remainder filled in from reference TRBV7-6 and TRBJ2-1): GAGVSQSPRYKVTKRGQDVALRCDPISGHVSLYWYRQALGQGPEFLTYFNYEAQQDKSGLPNDRFSAERPEGSISTLTIQRTEQRDSAMYRCASSLAPASGTYNEQFFGPGTRLTVL.

The rearrangement uses TRBV10-2 and TRBJ1-2; TRBD1 agrees at 8 bases. The CDR3 loop spans 14 amino acids. Germline lookup yields CDR1 WSHSY and CDR2 SAAADI. The J segment lost 4 bases and the V segment lost 6 bases, leaving 7 bases of the junction unmatched. CDR3 sequence: CASRPGGRAYGYTF. The CDR3 DNA sequence: TGCGCCAGCAGACCAGGGGGCAGGGCCTATGGCTACACCTTC.

The rearrangement uses TRBV4-1 and TRBJ2-3, with TRBD1 as a possible D gene (5 bases). V was shortened by 0 bases and J by 14 bases, with 15 bases between the two germline ends. Germline CDR1 reads MGHRA; CDR2 reads YSYEKL. This CDR3 is built from 13 residues. Here the CDR3 reads CASSQDRWQGGYF. The DNA of the CDR3 is TGCGCCAGCAGCCAAGATAGGTGGCAGGGCGGGTATTTT.

This clone was counted only a few times. The genes are TRBV4-1 and TRBJ1-6; D may be TRBD1 (5 bases). There are 17 residues in the CDR3. V was clipped by 3 bases and J by 4 bases, with 16 bases between them. The germline V gene has CDR1 MGHRA and CDR2 YSYEKL. The CDR3 region is CASSHQGGRAYNSPLHF. In nucleotides, the CDR3 is TGCGCCAGCAGCCATCAGGGAGGGCGAGCTTATAATTCACCCCTCCACTTT.

The chain couples TRBV7-2 to TRBJ2-2; D unresolved. CDR1 is SGHTA, CDR2 FQGNSA, per germline. The CDR3 is made up of 14 amino acids. V lost 2 bases and J lost 7, with 11 bases in between. Written as DNA, the CDR3 is TGTGCCAGCAGCTTAAGTACAGCAAACGGGGAGCTGTTTTTT. This sequence encodes CASSLSTANGELFF. The full variable domain, in which reference TRBV7-2 and TRBJ2-2 provide the parts outside the CDR3, is GAGVSQSPSNKVTEKGKDVELRCDPISGHTALYWYRQSLGQGLEFLIYFQGNSAPDKSGLPSDRFSAERTGGSVSTLTIQRTQQEDSAVYLCASSLSTANGELFFGEGSRLTVL.

The chain links TRBV6-5 to TRBJ1-2; D unresolved. The CDR3 covers 11 residues. Per the germline V gene, CDR1 is MNHEY and CDR2 is SVGAGI. The ends were cut back, 10 bases at V and 6 bases at J, with 12 bases in the middle. The CDR3 is CATWRVDGYTF. The DNA of the CDR3 is TGTGCCACATGGAGGGTGGATGGCTACACCTTC.

The chain combines TRBV3-1 (or the pseudogene TRBV3-2) with TRBJ1-5; D is unresolved. The CDR3 length is 14 residues. Germline assignment: CDR1 LGHDT and CDR2 YNNKEL (reference sequence). V lost 0 bases to trimming and J lost 9 bases, with 12 bases between them. The CDR3 DNA follows: TGTGCCAGCAGCCAAGAGTTATGGGCGGGGCCCCAGCATTTT. Its protein is CASSQELWAGPQHF.

The V gene is TRBV6-5, the J gene TRBJ1-1, with a possible D match to TRBD1 (6 bases). Trimming stripped 6 bases from V and 5 bases from J, with 19 bases between. This CDR3 is built from 15 residues. Per the germline V gene, CDR1 is MNHEY and CDR2 is SVGAGI. CDR3 DNA sequence: TGTGCCAGCAGGTACCCCGGGGCGGGGGCGACTGAAGCTTTCTTT. Encoded protein: CASRYPGAGATEAFF.

The chain joins TRBV2 to TRBJ1-5; unclear D gene. This CDR3 spans 14 amino acids. V gave up 1 base and J gave up 6 bases, with 10 bases separating them. Germline CDR1 SNHLY, CDR2 FYNNEI. The CDR3 nucleotides are TGTGCCAGCAGTGAAGAGAGAGGTGGTCAGCCCCAGCATTTT. Translating it yields CASSEERGGQPQHF.

V and J are TRBV30 and TRBJ2-7; 11 positions match TRBD1. Germline CDR1 is GTSNPN and CDR2 is SVGIG (reference sequence). This CDR3 is 16 amino acids long. J gave up 0 bases and V 0 bases, and 4 bases lay outside the gene matches. CDR3 in amino acids: CAWSVRGQGDSYEQYF. In DNA, the CDR3 is TGTGCCTGGAGTGTACGGGGACAGGGGGACTCCTACGAGCAGTACTTC.

V is TRBV7-2 and J is TRBJ2-7, with D unclear. Germline lookup yields CDR1 SGHTA and CDR2 FQGNSA. The CDR3 is made up of 14 amino acids. V dropped 8 bases and J dropped 1 base, with 15 bases sitting between them. CDR3 DNA sequence: TGTGCCAGCGCGTTCCGTAGCACGTCCTACGAGCAGTACTTC. It specifies CASAFRSTSYEQYF.

The chain couples TRBV5-6 to TRBJ2-7; TRBD2 aligns across 12 bases. V shed 1 base and J 6 bases; nucleotides not matched to a gene: 8. The CDR3 is 16 amino acids. The germline V gene encodes CDR1 SGHDT and CDR2 YYEEEE. For the CDR3, the DNA is TGTGCCAGCAGCTTGTCGCTAGCGGGAGGGCGGGGCGAGCAGTACTTC. Translating it yields CASSLSLAGGRGEQYF.

This sequence joins TRBV3-1 (or the pseudogene TRBV3-2) and TRBJ2-7; a possible D gene is TRBD1 (6 bases). The germline V gene encodes CDR1 LGHDT and CDR2 YNNKEL (reference sequence). CDR3 size: 14 residues. V shed 3 bases and J shed 4 bases, with 13 bases lying between them. The CDR3 DNA follows: TGTGCCAGCAGCCATGGCACAGGGCGATACGAGCAGTACTTC. Its translation: CASSHGTGRYEQYF.

The V and J genes are TRBV2 and TRBJ2-3, with 7 bases lining up with TRBD1. Germline V CDR1 and CDR2: SNHLY, FYNNEI. The CDR3 loop spans 14 amino acids. The V segment lost 6 bases and the J segment 0 bases; nucleotides outside the gene matches: 3. The DNA for the CDR3 is TGTGCCAGCAGGGACAGGACTAGCACAGATACGCAGTATTTT. Amino acids: CASRDRTSTDTQYF.

The CDR3 DNA reads TGTGCCAGCAGCGGACTAGCGGGCGTAGACACGCAGTATTTT. Translating it yields CASSGLAGVDTQYF. The V and J genes are TRBV3-1 (or the pseudogene TRBV3-2) and TRBJ2-3; 11 nucleotides agree with TRBD2. The CDR3 totals 14 residues. V was pared by 5 bases and J by 9 bases, with 7 bases of the junction left unmatched. Germline V gene sequence: CDR1 LGHDT, CDR2 YNNKEL (reference sequence).